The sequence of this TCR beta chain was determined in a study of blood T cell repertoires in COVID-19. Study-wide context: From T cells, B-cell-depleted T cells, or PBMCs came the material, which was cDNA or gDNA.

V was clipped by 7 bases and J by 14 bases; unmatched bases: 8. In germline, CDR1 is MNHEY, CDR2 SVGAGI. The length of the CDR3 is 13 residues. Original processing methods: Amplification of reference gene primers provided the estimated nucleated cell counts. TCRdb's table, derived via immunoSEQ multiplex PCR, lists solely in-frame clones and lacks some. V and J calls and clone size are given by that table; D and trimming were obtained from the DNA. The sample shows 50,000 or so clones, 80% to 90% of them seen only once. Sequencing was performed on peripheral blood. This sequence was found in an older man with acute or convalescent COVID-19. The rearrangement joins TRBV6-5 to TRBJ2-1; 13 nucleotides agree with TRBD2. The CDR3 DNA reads TGTGCCAGCAAGTCGTCACTAGCGGGGGGGAAGTTCTTC. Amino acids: CASKSSLAGGKFF.